These 10 T cell receptor beta chains originate from one sample sequenced in a study of CXCR3-negative and CXCR3-positive naive CD8 T cells. General study results and limits: Higher TRB CDR3 hydrophobicity marked CXCR3-positive naive cells relative to CXCR3-negative naive cells.

Their antigens remain unidentified. All TRB cDNA libraries came from 5' RACE performed with UMI labels. TCRdb re-called the 5' RACE reads; one entry per CDR3 protein, DNA not given. The sample includes 55,000 to 70,000 distinct CDR3 sequences. Material for sequencing was naive CXCR3+ CD8+ T cells from blood. As to subset: CD45RO-CCR7+CD27+CD95- naive CD8+ T cells expressing CXCR3 (TNR3+). These receptor sequences come from a human donor in good health. Some clones in this sample may be carry-over from other donors' samples.

The chain links TRBV4-2 to TRBJ1-1; the D call of TRBD1 rests on TCRdb alone, since no DNA is present to check it. Per germline, CDR1 LGHNA and CDR2 YNFKEQ. CDR3 length equals 17 residues. The CDR3 region is CASSQVPGQGLNTEAFF.

This chain joins TRBV19 and TRBJ2-3; no DNA is available, so the TRBD2 call from TCRdb remains unchecked. Germline values: CDR1 LNHDA, CDR2 SQIVND (reference sequence). The CDR3 contains 16 residues. The CDR3 region is CASSNSGWGQLDTQYF.

The chain uses TRBV11-2 and TRBJ1-2. This CDR3 spans 13 amino acids. Germline CDR1 SGHAT, CDR2 FQNNGV. CDR3 protein: CASSLVGIGGYTF.

The rearrangement uses TRBV29-1 and TRBJ1-1; TCRdb reports TRBD1, a call that lacks DNA to check it against. Germline V gene data show CDR1 as SQVTM and CDR2 as ANQGSEA. The CDR3 sequence is 13 residues long. The CDR3 spells CSVEGQGWTEAFF.

CDR3: CSVEPTGLNTEAFF. This chain links TRBV29-1 with TRBJ1-1. The CDR3 covers 14 residues. Looked up from germline, CDR1 is SQVTM and CDR2 is ANQGSEA.

The rearrangement links TRBV10-3 to TRBJ2-7; the TRBD1 assignment by TCRdb is unverifiable without DNA. This CDR3 has 13 amino acids. CDR1 ENHRY and CDR2 SYGVKD come from the germline V gene. CDR3 in amino acids: CATEGPGNNEQYF.

The rearrangement joins TRBV7-8 to TRBJ1-4. Germline V gene lookup returns CDR1 SGHVS and CDR2 FQNEAQ. This CDR3 comprises 19 residues. The CDR3 spells CASSLTSNGGIGTNEKLFF. The full variable domain, with the rest looked up from reference TRBV7-8 and TRBJ1-4, is GAGVSQSPRYKVAKRGQDVALRCDPISGHVSLFWYQQALGQGPEFLTYFQNEAQLDKSGLPSDRFFAERPEGSVSTLKIQRTQQEDSAVYLCASSLTSNGGIGTNEKLFFGSGTQLSVL.

The chain uses TRBV4-3 and TRBJ2-7; TCRdb's D gene call, TRBD2, goes unchecked for lack of DNA. In germline, CDR1 is LGHNA, CDR2 YSLEER. The CDR3 has 13 amino acids. The CDR3: CASSQGMEDEQYF.

CDR3 region: CASSPPGGPYEQYF. The V and J genes are TRBV7-8 and TRBJ2-7; TCRdb selects TRBD1, and the lack of DNA leaves this call unchecked. The CDR3 consists of 14 residues. CDR1 is SGHVS, CDR2 FQNEAQ, per germline.

This chain joins TRBV28 and TRBJ2-7. This CDR3 comprises 12 residues. Germline values: CDR1 MDHEN, CDR2 SYDVKM. The chain's CDR3 is CASSLFSNEQYF. Filled out from reference TRBV28 and TRBJ2-7, the complete variable domain reads DVKVTQSSRYLVKRTGEKVFLECVQDMDHENMFWYRQDPGLGLRLIYFSYDVKMKEKGDIPEGYSVSREKKERFSLILESASTNQTSMYLCASSLFSNEQYFGPGTRLTVT.